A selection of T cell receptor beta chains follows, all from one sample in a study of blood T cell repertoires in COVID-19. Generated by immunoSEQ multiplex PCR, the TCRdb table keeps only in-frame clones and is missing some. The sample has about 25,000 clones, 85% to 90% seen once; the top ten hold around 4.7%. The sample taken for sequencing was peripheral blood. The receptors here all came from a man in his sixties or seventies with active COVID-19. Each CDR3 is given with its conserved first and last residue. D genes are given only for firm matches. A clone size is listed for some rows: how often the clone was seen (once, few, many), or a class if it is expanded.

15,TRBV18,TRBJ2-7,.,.,TGTGCCAGCTCACCACGCATAGCCAGCTCCTACGAGCAGTACTTC,CASSPRIASSYEQYF
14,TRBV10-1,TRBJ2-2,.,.,TGCGCCAGCACTAGGGGCGGGGAGAGCCATAAGCTGTTTTTT,CASTRGGESHKLFF
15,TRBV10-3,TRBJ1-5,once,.,TGTGCCATCAGTAATACGGACAGTGCCAATCAGCCCCAGCATTTT,CAISNTDSANQPQHF
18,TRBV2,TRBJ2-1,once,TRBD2,TGTGCCAGCAGTGGGGGAACTAGCGGGGGGGCGAACTACAATGAGCAGTTCTTC,CASSGGTSGGANYNEQFF
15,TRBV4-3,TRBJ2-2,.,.,TGCGCCAGCGGTTCCGAGGGGGGGCACACCGGGGAGCTGTTTTTT,CASGSEGGHTGELFF
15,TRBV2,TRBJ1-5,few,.,TGTGCCAGCAGTGAAGTTGAGGCAGCGGGTCAGCCCCAGCATTTT,CASSEVEAAGQPQHF
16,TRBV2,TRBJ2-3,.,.,TGTGCCAGCAGTGAACGGCGCAGGCACACTCAAGATACGCAGTATTTT,CASSERRRHTQDTQYF
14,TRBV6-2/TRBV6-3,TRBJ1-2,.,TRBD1,TGTGCCAGCAGTTACGAGACAGGGTTTGGTGGCTACACCTTC,CASSYETGFGGYTF
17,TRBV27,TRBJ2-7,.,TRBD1,TGTGCCAGCAGTTTACGGCCCCGACAGGGTTTAGACTACGAGCAGTACTTC,CASSLRPRQGLDYEQYF
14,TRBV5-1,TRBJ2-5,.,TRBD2,TGCGCCAGCAGCTCCGGGACTAGCGAGGGGACCCAGTACTTC,CASSSGTSEGTQYF
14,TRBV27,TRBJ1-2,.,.,TGTGCCAGCAGTTTCCGTGCGGACAGCTATGGCTACACCTTC,CASSFRADSYGYTF
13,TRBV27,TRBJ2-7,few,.,TGTGCCAGCAGTTTATCGGAGACGGCCGAGCAGTACTTC,CASSLSETAEQYF
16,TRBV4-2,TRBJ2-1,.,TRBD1,TGTGCCAGCAGCCATTCCAAAGGAGGACAGGGGGGTGAGCAGTTCTTC,CASSHSKGGQGGEQFF
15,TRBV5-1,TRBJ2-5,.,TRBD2,TGCGCCAGCAGCCCCCTAGCGGGGGGGAGGGAGACCCAGTACTTC,CASSPLAGGRETQYF
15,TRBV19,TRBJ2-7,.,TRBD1,TGTGCCAGCCACCCCGGAGGGCAGGGGGCCCACGAGCAGTACTTC,CASHPGGQGAHEQYF
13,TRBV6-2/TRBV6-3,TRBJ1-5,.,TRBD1,TGTGCCAGCAGCTCGACAGGGAGGCAGCCCCAGCATTTT,CASSSTGRQPQHF
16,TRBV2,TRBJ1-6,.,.,TGTGCCAGCAGGTTACAACGACAGAAGCTGCATTCACCCCTCCACTTT,CASRLQRQKLHSPLHF
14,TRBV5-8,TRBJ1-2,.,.,TGTGCCAGCAGCTTGATGGTCGGTAACTATGGCTACACCTTC,CASSLMVGNYGYTF
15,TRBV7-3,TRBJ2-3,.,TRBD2,TGTGCCAGCAGTCGTCTAGCGGGGGGGCAAGATACGCAGTATTTT,CASSRLAGGQDTQYF
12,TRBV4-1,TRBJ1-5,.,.,TGCGCCAGCAGCCACCGGGGTCAGCCCCAGCATTTT,CASSHRGQPQHF
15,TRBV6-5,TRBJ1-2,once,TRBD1,TGTGCCAGCAGTTACTCGTTGGGACAGGGGGTTGGCTACACCTTC,CASSYSLGQGVGYTF
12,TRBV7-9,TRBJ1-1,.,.,TGTGCCAGCAGGTCAATGAACACTGAAGCTTTCTTT,CASRSMNTEAFF
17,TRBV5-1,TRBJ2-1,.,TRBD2,TGCGCCAGCAGCTTGGCCATACTAGCGGGGGGGCTCAATGAGCAGTTCTTC,CASSLAILAGGLNEQFF
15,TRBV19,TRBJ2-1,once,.,TGTGCCAGTAGTATATCAACAGGGTCCTACAATGAGCAGTTCTTC,CASSISTGSYNEQFF
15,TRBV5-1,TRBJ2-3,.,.,TGCGCCAGCAGCTGGACTTACACTAGCACAGATACGCAGTATTTT,CASSWTYTSTDTQYF
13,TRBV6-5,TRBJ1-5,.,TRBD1,TGTGCCAGCAGGAGACAGGGGGATCAGCCCCAGCATTTT,CASRRQGDQPQHF
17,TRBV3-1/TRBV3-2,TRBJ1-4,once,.,TGTGCCAGCAGCCAAGATTCTCGGGCGGGGAATAATGAAAAACTGTTTTTT,CASSQDSRAGNNEKLFF
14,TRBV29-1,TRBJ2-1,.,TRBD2,TGCAGCGTCGCCCCTAGCGGCTCCTACAATGAGCAGTTCTTC,CSVAPSGSYNEQFF
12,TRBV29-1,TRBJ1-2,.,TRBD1,TGCAGCGTGGCTACAGGGGGCGCGGGCTACACCTTC,CSVATGGAGYTF
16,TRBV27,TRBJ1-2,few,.,TGTGCCAGCAGTCCCCTCCCCCCTCTCCGGAACTATGGCTACACCTTC,CASSPLPPLRNYGYTF
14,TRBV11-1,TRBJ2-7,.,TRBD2,TGTGCCAGCAAGGCCGCTTGGACTAGCTACGAGCAGTACTTC,CASKAAWTSYEQYF
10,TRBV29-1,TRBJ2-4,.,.,TGCAGCGTTCTAGAGTACATTCAGTACTTC,CSVLEYIQYF
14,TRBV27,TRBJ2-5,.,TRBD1,TGTGCCAGCAGATCCGGACAGGGGCAAGAGACCCAGTACTTC,CASRSGQGQETQYF
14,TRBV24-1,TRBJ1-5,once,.,TGTGCCACCAGTGATCCGGGGAGCAATCAGCCCCAGCATTTT,CATSDPGSNQPQHF
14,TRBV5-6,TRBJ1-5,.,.,TGTGCCAGCAGCCCCGGACAGAGCAATCAGCCCCAGCATTTT,CASSPGQSNQPQHF
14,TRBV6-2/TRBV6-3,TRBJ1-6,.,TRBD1,TGTGCCAGCAGTCCCCGGACAGGGTACTCACCCCTCCACTTT,CASSPRTGYSPLHF
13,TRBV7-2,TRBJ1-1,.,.,TGTGCCAGCAGCTCCATACCAGGGGCGGGCGCTTTCTTT,CASSSIPGAGAFF
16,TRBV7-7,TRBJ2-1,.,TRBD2,TGTGCTAGCAGCTTTGGGCTAGCGGGGAGTAACAATGAGCAGTTCTTC,CASSFGLAGSNNEQFF
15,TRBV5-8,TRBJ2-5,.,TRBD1,TGTGCCAGCAGCTCGCCTCAGACAGGGGGACGGACCCAGTACTTC,CASSSPQTGGRTQYF
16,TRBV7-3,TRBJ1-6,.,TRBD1,TGTGCCAGCAGCTTAAGCTACAGGGGTAGTTATTCACCCCTCCACTTT,CASSLSYRGSYSPLHF
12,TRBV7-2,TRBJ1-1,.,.,TGTGCCAGCAGCGGCGGATACACTGAAGCTTTCTTT,CASSGGYTEAFF
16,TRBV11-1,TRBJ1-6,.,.,TGTGCCAGCAGCCGGGACTTCGGCTCCTATAATTCACCCCTCCACTTT,CASSRDFGSYNSPLHF
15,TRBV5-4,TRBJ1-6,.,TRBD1,TGTGCCAGCAGCTTGGCGGACAGGGGTAATTCACCCCTCCACTTT,CASSLADRGNSPLHF
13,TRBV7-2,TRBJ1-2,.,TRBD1,TGTGCCAGCAGCTTAGACAGGGGCAATGGCTACACCTTC,CASSLDRGNGYTF
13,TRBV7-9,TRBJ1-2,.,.,TGTGCCAGCAGCCCGCGACAGGAGAATGGCTACACCTTC,CASSPRQENGYTF
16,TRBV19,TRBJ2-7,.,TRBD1,TGTGCCAGTAGTACCGATCCGGGACAGGGGACCTACGAGCAGTACTTC,CASSTDPGQGTYEQYF